The rows below give T cell receptor beta chains drawn from one sample of a study of regulatory T cells in long-lasting Graves disease. TCRdb reprocessed the multiplex PCR reads with MiXCR, giving one entry per CDR3 protein. Here the sample spans about 440,000 distinct CDR3 sequences, under 15% being singletons. The sample also formed part of further work on T cells in Graves' hyperthyroidism and ophthalmopathy.

This specimen was peripheral blood mononuclear cells (PBMCs), taken at new diagnosis, from a patient treated with antithyroid drugs. The receptors were sampled from a young woman with Graves disease. The CDR3 runs from the conserved cysteine through the conserved F or W. Fields, in order: D gene, J gene, V gene, clone size, CDR3 DNA, CDR3 protein. D genes are given only for firm matches. Clone size is stated in some rows and not others, as once, few, many or a class when expanded.

D gene: TRBD1
J gene: TRBJ1-5
V gene: TRBV27
clone size: many
CDR3 DNA: TGTGCCAGCAGGCCTCAGACAGGGTACAGCAATCAGCCCCAGCATTTT
CDR3 protein: CASRPQTGYSNQPQHF

D gene: TRBD1
J gene: TRBJ2-5
V gene: TRBV7-9
clone size: many
CDR3 DNA: TGTGCCAGCAGCTTAGGACAGGGGATGGAGACCCAGTACTTC
CDR3 protein: CASSLGQGMETQYF

D gene: NA
J gene: TRBJ1-2
V gene: TRBV2
clone size: many
CDR3 DNA: TGTGCCGGTACCCAGGAGGGGGACTATGGCTACACCTTC
CDR3 protein: CAGTQEGDYGYTF

D gene: NA
J gene: TRBJ1-5
V gene: TRBV20-1
clone size: NA
CDR3 DNA: TGCAGTGCTAGGTCAGGGTCTCAGGGGACCTATAGCAATCAGCCCCAGCATTTT
CDR3 protein: CSARSGSQGTYSNQPQHF

D gene: NA
J gene: TRBJ1-2
V gene: TRBV3-1
clone size: many
CDR3 DNA: TGTGCCAGCAGCCAAGAGCTCCGCCGGGAGCATGGCTACACCTTC
CDR3 protein: CASSQELRREHGYTF

D gene: NA
J gene: TRBJ2-6
V gene: TRBV28
clone size: many
CDR3 DNA: TGTGCCAGCAGTCCTCAACTTCGGACACGAGGGCGAATCGACTCTGGGGCCAACGTCCTGACTTTC
CDR3 protein: CASSPQLRTRGRIDSGANVLTF

D gene: NA
J gene: TRBJ2-1
V gene: TRBV7-3
clone size: many
CDR3 DNA: TGTGCCAGCAGCTTAGGTCCCCGAGGCAATGAGCAGTTCTTC
CDR3 protein: CASSLGPRGNEQFF

D gene: TRBD2
J gene: TRBJ2-7
V gene: TRBV3-1
clone size: many
CDR3 DNA: TGTGCCAGCAGCCAGCAACTACTCGGCGGGAGCTCCTACGAGCAGTACTTC
CDR3 protein: CASSQQLLGGSSYEQYF

D gene: NA
J gene: TRBJ2-3
V gene: TRBV30
clone size: many
CDR3 DNA: TGTGCCTGGAGTGAAGGCTTGATGGGAGATACGCAGTATTTT
CDR3 protein: CAWSEGLMGDTQYF

D gene: TRBD2
J gene: TRBJ2-7
V gene: TRBV2
clone size: NA
CDR3 DNA: TGTGCCAGCAGTCCCAAGACTAGCGGGGACGAGCAGTACTTC
CDR3 protein: CASSPKTSGDEQYF

D gene: TRBD2
J gene: TRBJ2-1
V gene: TRBV27
clone size: many
CDR3 DNA: TGTGCCAGCAGTTCTCCTAGCGGAAGGTACAATGAGCAGTTCTTC
CDR3 protein: CASSSPSGRYNEQFF

D gene: TRBD1
J gene: TRBJ2-3
V gene: TRBV20-1
clone size: many
CDR3 DNA: TGCAGTGCTAGGAACCATCGGGACAGGCTAACAGATACGCAGTATTTT
CDR3 protein: CSARNHRDRLTDTQYF

D gene: NA
J gene: TRBJ2-7
V gene: TRBV18
clone size: many
CDR3 DNA: TGTGCCAGCTCACGAGGGGTCTCCCTCGAGCAGTACTTC
CDR3 protein: CASSRGVSLEQYF

D gene: TRBD2
J gene: TRBJ2-3
V gene: TRBV19
clone size: NA
CDR3 DNA: TGTGCCAGTACCCCCCGCGGGACTAGCGGGAGTGATTGGGCGGGGGCAGATACGCAGTATTTT
CDR3 protein: CASTPRGTSGSDWAGADTQYF

D gene: NA
J gene: TRBJ2-3
V gene: TRBV29-1
clone size: many
CDR3 DNA: TGCAGCGTTCGGAGGCTCTACACAGATACGCAGTATTTT
CDR3 protein: CSVRRLYTDTQYF

D gene: NA
J gene: TRBJ2-3
V gene: TRBV7-9
clone size: few
CDR3 DNA: TGTGCCAGCAGCTTAAGGGCGGGACCGAGAAGCACAGATACGCAGTATTTT
CDR3 protein: CASSLRAGPRSTDTQYF

D gene: NA
J gene: TRBJ2-7
V gene: TRBV5-1
clone size: few
CDR3 DNA: TGCGCCAGCCGCCAGCCGGGGAGGTGGTACGAGCAGTACTTC
CDR3 protein: CASRQPGRWYEQYF

D gene: NA
J gene: TRBJ1-5
V gene: TRBV28
clone size: many
CDR3 DNA: TGTGCCAGCACCCTCGGGGGCAGGGGCTATCAGCCCCAGCATTTT
CDR3 protein: CASTLGGRGYQPQHF

D gene: NA
J gene: TRBJ1-2
V gene: TRBV24-1
clone size: NA
CDR3 DNA: TGTGCCACCAGTGATCGACAGGCTTACTATGGCTACACCTTC
CDR3 protein: CATSDRQAYYGYTF

D gene: NA
J gene: TRBJ2-1
V gene: TRBV11-3
clone size: many
CDR3 DNA: TGTGCCAGCAGCTTAGGGCCGACCCTCAGGGAGTTCTTC
CDR3 protein: CASSLGPTLREFF

D gene: NA
J gene: TRBJ2-2
V gene: TRBV27
clone size: NA
CDR3 DNA: TGTGCCAGCAGTTTAAAGGGCGGGGAGCTGTTTTTT
CDR3 protein: CASSLKGGELFF

D gene: NA
J gene: TRBJ1-1
V gene: TRBV3-1
clone size: few
CDR3 DNA: TGTGCCAGCAGGCTTGGCGAGAACACTGAAGCTTTCTTT
CDR3 protein: CASRLGENTEAFF